These 5 T cell receptor beta chains were all obtained from the same sample, sequenced in a study of blood T cell repertoires in COVID-19. Repertoires were generated with immunoSEQ multiplex PCR, while TCRdb's copy carries only in-frame clones and drops some. Of 300,000 to 450,000 clones in the sample, about 89% were seen once. Sequenced sample: peripheral blood. Every receptor here comes from a woman in her twenties or thirties with COVID-19, enrolled during active disease.

The chain uses TRBV6-4 and TRBJ2-1; a weak D match, TRBD1 (5 bases). CDR1 and CDR2 (germline): MRHNA, SNTAGT. V lost 5 bases and J lost 7, with 15 bases in between. The CDR3 is 14 amino acids. This chain's CDR3 is CASSLGANRNEQFF. CDR3 sequence (DNA): TGTGCCAGCAGTCTAGGGGCCAACCGGAATGAGCAGTTCTTC.

This sequence joins TRBV30 and TRBJ1-4; D remains ambiguous. The germline gives CDR1 GTSNPN, CDR2 SVGIG (reference sequence). The V end was cut by 0 bases, the J end by 1 base, with 3 bases between. The CDR3 is 13 residues long. This CDR3 is CAWSVQTNEKLFF. The CDR3 bases are TGTGCCTGGAGTGTACAAACTAATGAAAAACTGTTTTTT.

The V and J genes are TRBV7-3 and TRBJ1-4; tentative D call: TRBD1 (5 bases). The CDR3 is 17 amino acids. CDR1 and CDR2 (germline): SGHTA, FQGTGA. Trimming shortened V by 5 bases and J by 0 bases, and 16 bases separated the two germline ends. The CDR3: CASSPGGGTATNEKLFF. DNA of the CDR3: TGTGCCAGCAGCCCCGGGGGGGGGACTGCAACTAATGAAAAACTGTTTTTT.

This chain uses TRBV5-6 with TRBJ1-3; D remains ambiguous. CDR1 and CDR2 (germline): SGHDT, YYEEEE. This CDR3 is 15 amino acids long. V lost 7 bases to trimming and J lost 0 bases, with 14 bases between them. CDR3 sequence (DNA): TGTGCCAGCGGGCGGGGAAGCTACTCTGGAAACACCATATATTTT. Encoded protein: CASGRGSYSGNTIYF.

The chain is built from TRBV11-2 and TRBJ1-1; a weak D match, TRBD1 (5 bases). The V gene lost 1 base and the J gene lost 1 base, with 13 bases spanning the gap. Looked up from germline, CDR1 is SGHAT and CDR2 is FQNNGV. This CDR3 comprises 16 residues. The CDR3 DNA follows: TGTGCCAGCAGCTTAGGCCGCCCGGGGGAGAACACTGAAGCTTTCTTT. The encoded protein is CASSLGRPGENTEAFF.